This T cell receptor (beta chain) was sequenced in a study of T cell responses to AZD1222 COVID-19 vaccine. On this clone: What it binds is unknown.

CDR1 SGHAT and CDR2 FQNNGV come from the germline V gene. The CDR3 runs 12 residues. Trimming cost V 1 base and J 6 bases, with 3 bases left between them. Here immunoSEQ multiplex PCR was the method, and the copy in TCRdb shows in-frame clones only, minus some. Among 95,000 to 150,000 clones, 80% to 90% were seen once, and the ten largest hold around 7.7%. Study-level findings and limits: The donor cohort was predominantly white British with a female majority, and clonal diversity may have been underestimated. Elevations in Spike-specific TCR breadth and depth followed administration of two AZD1222 doses.

The V call is TRBV11-2, the J call TRBJ2-2, with D unclear. The sample in question was peripheral blood, obtained on day 0 of AZD1222 vaccination. This clonotype was obtained from an adult in good health. CDR3 coding DNA: TGTGCCAGCAGCTTAGGTTCCGGGGAGCTGTTTTTT. Translating gives CASSLGSGELFF.